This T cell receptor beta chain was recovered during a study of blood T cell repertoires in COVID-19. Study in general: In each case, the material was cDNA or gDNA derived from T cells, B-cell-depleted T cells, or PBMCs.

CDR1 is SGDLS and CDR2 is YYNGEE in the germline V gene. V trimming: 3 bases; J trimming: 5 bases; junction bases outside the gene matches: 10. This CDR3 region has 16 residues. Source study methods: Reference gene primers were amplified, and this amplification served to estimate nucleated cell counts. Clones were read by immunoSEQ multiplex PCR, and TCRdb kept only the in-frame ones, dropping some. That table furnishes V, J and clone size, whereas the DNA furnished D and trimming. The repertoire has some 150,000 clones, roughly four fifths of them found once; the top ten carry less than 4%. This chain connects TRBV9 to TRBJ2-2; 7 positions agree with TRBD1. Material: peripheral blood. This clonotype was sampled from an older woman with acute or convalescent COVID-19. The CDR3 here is CASSAYRDRGTGELFF. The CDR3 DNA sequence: TGTGCCAGCAGCGCCTACCGGGACAGAGGGACCGGGGAGCTGTTTTTT.